This is a list of T cell receptor beta chains from one sample in a study of Graves' ophthalmopathy and Graves' hyperthyroidism. TCRdb used MiXCR to reprocess the multiplex PCR reads, holding one entry per CDR3 protein. The repertoire holds over 450,000 distinct CDR3 sequences, under 15% seen once, with over 8% in the top ten. The sequenced material came from blood. The receptors originated from a woman aged 25 to 39 with Graves' ophthalmopathy. CDR3s include the opening cysteine and the closing phenylalanine or tryptophan. Fields, in order: V gene, clone size, D gene, J gene, CDR3 DNA, CDR3 protein. A D gene is named only where the DNA matches it firmly. Where a row states a size, it is once, few, many or the class of an expanded clone; other rows omit it.

V: TRBV30; size: NA; D: NA; J: TRBJ2-2; DNA: TGTGCCTGGAGTGTTCCCACGAACACCGGGGAGCTGTTTTTT; CDR3: CAWSVPTNTGELFF
V: TRBV5-1; size: many; D: NA; J: TRBJ1-1; DNA: TGCGCCAGCAGCACATACGGGGGTACGAACACTGAAGCTTTCTTT; CDR3: CASSTYGGTNTEAFF
V: TRBV5-4; size: NA; D: TRBD1; J: TRBJ1-2; DNA: TGTGCCACCGAGGGACAGGGGAGTGGCTACACCTTC; CDR3: CATEGQGSGYTF
V: TRBV3-1; size: many; D: NA; J: TRBJ2-5; DNA: TGTGCCAGCAGCCCCACTTTGTACCAAGAGACCCAGTACTTC; CDR3: CASSPTLYQETQYF
V: TRBV20-1; size: NA; D: TRBD1; J: TRBJ1-2; DNA: TGCAGTGCTCCAGGGACAGGGCAAAAAGGTGGCTACACCTTC; CDR3: CSAPGTGQKGGYTF
V: TRBV10-1; size: NA; D: NA; J: TRBJ2-4; DNA: TGCGCCAGCAGTGAGTGGGGACGGGGCAAAAACATTCAGTACTTC; CDR3: CASSEWGRGKNIQYF
V: TRBV7-9; size: many; D: NA; J: TRBJ2-7; DNA: TGTGCCAGCAGCTTAGGTAGTCGGTTGACCTACGAGCAGTACTTC; CDR3: CASSLGSRLTYEQYF
V: TRBV12-3/TRBV12-4; size: many; D: NA; J: TRBJ2-4; DNA: TGTGCCAGCAGTTTCCCCGGGGCACTTAACATTCAGTACTTC; CDR3: CASSFPGALNIQYF
V: TRBV6-1; size: few; D: NA; J: TRBJ2-7; DNA: TGTGCCAGCAGTGCAGGCTCCCCCCGGCTCACGGGGTCCTACGAGCAGTACTTC; CDR3: CASSAGSPRLTGSYEQYF
V: TRBV6-1; size: many; D: NA; J: TRBJ1-5; DNA: TGTGCCAGCAGTGGGGGGAATAGGAATCAGCCCCAGCATTTT; CDR3: CASSGGNRNQPQHF
V: TRBV5-1; size: NA; D: NA; J: TRBJ1-1; DNA: TGCGCCAGCAGCTTGGGGACAGTCCCGAACACTGAAGCTTTCTTT; CDR3: CASSLGTVPNTEAFF
V: TRBV12-3/TRBV12-4; size: many; D: NA; J: TRBJ1-6; DNA: TGTGCCAGCAGTTTAACCGGGCGTAATTCACCCCTCCACTTT; CDR3: CASSLTGRNSPLHF
V: TRBV7-3; size: NA; D: NA; J: TRBJ1-2; DNA: TGTGCCAGCAGCCCCCGTGAGGGGCCCAACTATGGCTACACCTTC; CDR3: CASSPREGPNYGYTF
V: TRBV19; size: NA; D: NA; J: TRBJ2-7; DNA: TGTGCCAGTAATAAGGGGAACTCCTACGAGCAGTACTTC; CDR3: CASNKGNSYEQYF
V: TRBV6-1; size: many; D: NA; J: TRBJ1-5; DNA: TGTGCCAGCAGTGATCCCGGGAAAGGTCAGCCCCAGCATTTT; CDR3: CASSDPGKGQPQHF
V: TRBV27; size: NA; D: TRBD1; J: TRBJ1-6; DNA: TGTGCCAGCCACGGACAGGGAGTTTCACCCCTCCACTTT; CDR3: CASHGQGVSPLHF
V: TRBV6-5; size: many; D: NA; J: TRBJ1-5; DNA: TGTGCCAGCAGTTTACTCAGGGTAGCCCGGCAGCCCCAGCATTTT; CDR3: CASSLLRVARQPQHF
V: TRBV9; size: many; D: NA; J: TRBJ2-7; DNA: TGTGCCAGCAGCGTAAGTGGGGTGGGCGGCGACGAGCAGTACTTC; CDR3: CASSVSGVGGDEQYF
V: TRBV29-1; size: many; D: TRBD2; J: TRBJ2-7; DNA: TGCAGCGTCCGACTAGCGGGAGTACGAGAGCAGTACTTC; CDR3: CSVRLAGVREQYF
V: TRBV6-5; size: many; D: NA; J: TRBJ1-5; DNA: TGTGCCAGCAGCACCTCGAGGCTCCGTCAGCCCCAGCATTTT; CDR3: CASSTSRLRQPQHF
V: TRBV7-2; size: many; D: TRBD1; J: TRBJ2-7; DNA: TGTGCCAGCAGCTTAGCGACAGGGGACTACGAGCAGTACTTC; CDR3: CASSLATGDYEQYF
V: TRBV7-2; size: NA; D: TRBD1; J: TRBJ1-2; DNA: TGTGCCAGCAGCTTAGCCTCGGGACAGGGGGCGCGGGGCTACACCTTC; CDR3: CASSLASGQGARGYTF